Described below is a single T cell receptor (beta chain) sequence and its context. This specimen comes from a study of blood T cell repertoires in COVID-19. Turning to the study itself: COVID-19 samples, acute and convalescent, were from the United States, Italy and Spain. The cDNA or gDNA used as material had been derived from T cells, B-cell-depleted T cells, or PBMCs.

CDR1 is SEHNR, CDR2 FQNEAQ, per germline (reference sequence). The ends lost 11 bases at V and 4 bases at J; junction bases unmatched: 4. This CDR3 has 12 amino acids. In the authors' methods: Cell counts per sample came from amplifying reference gene primers. The assay was immunoSEQ multiplex PCR, and TCRdb's table has in-frame clones only and misses some. V, J and clone size were drawn from that table, and D and trimming were deduced from the DNA. The data show more than 90,000 clones, 60% to 85% seen once. This TCR was sampled from a man aged 70 or older with acute or convalescent COVID-19. The V gene is TRBV7-9, the J gene TRBJ1-4; 7 bases fit TRBD1. The sequencing sample was made of peripheral blood. The CDR3 DNA reads as TGTGCCCACCGGGACAGTAATGAAAAACTGTTTTTT. Encoded protein: CAHRDSNEKLFF.